This TCR beta chain emerged from a study of T cells after yellow fever vaccination. Study-level background: For low cell numbers, libraries were made with SMART-Seq v4 Ultra Low Input. Study results and caveats: From the bulk population, abundant clonotypes could contaminate and appear within FACS-sorted repertoires. Once the booster was given, most primary-vaccination clones reappeared, at just under 98% for CD4 and around 90% for CD8.

This clonotype was detected only a few times. Its antigen is still unknown. UMIs and a universal primer site were added when TCR cDNA was made by 5'RACE template switching. Each CDR3 protein gets one entry after TCRdb re-called the 5' RACE reads with MiXCR. The sample has roughly 330,000 distinct CDR3 sequences; 4% are singletons. The V gene's germline CDR1 is MNHNY and CDR2 SVGAGI (reference sequence). The V gene lost 2 bases and the J gene lost 10 bases, with 8 bases spanning the gap. This CDR3 spans 11 amino acids. This chain uses TRBV6-6 with TRBJ1-1; D remains ambiguous. Material: PBMCs, obtained 5 days after the yellow fever booster vaccination. This receptor was taken from a man in his late teens or twenties who received the YFV17D yellow fever vaccine. The CDR3 region is CASSYDGVAFF. The CDR3, as DNA: TGTGCCAGCAGTTACGACGGGGTAGCTTTCTTT.